The rows below give T cell receptor beta chains drawn from one sample of a study of T cell responses to AZD1222 COVID-19 vaccine. Measured with immunoSEQ multiplex PCR; TCRdb has only the in-frame clones, and not every one. The sample holds fewer than 200,000 clones, approximately 88% seen once. The material was peripheral blood, obtained 28 days after the second AZD1222 dose. Receptor source: an adult who received the AZD1222 COVID-19 vaccine. Both conserved end residues are part of each CDR3. A D gene is named only where the DNA matches it firmly. Part of the rows lack a size; the others show once, few, many or a class for expanded clones.

clone size: once
V gene: TRBV10-3
J gene: TRBJ1-4
D gene: .
CDR3 protein: CAISDVHSDEKLFF
CDR3 DNA: TGTGCCATCAGTGACGTCCACTCAGATGAAAAACTGTTTTTT

clone size: .
V gene: TRBV5-1
J gene: TRBJ2-2
D gene: .
CDR3 protein: CASSLVGFPGELFF
CDR3 DNA: TGCGCCAGCAGCTTGGTGGGGTTTCCCGGGGAGCTGTTTTTT

clone size: .
V gene: TRBV7-3
J gene: TRBJ1-1
D gene: .
CDR3 protein: CASSLHGNTEAFF
CDR3 DNA: TGTGCCAGCAGCTTACACGGGAACACTGAAGCTTTCTTT

clone size: .
V gene: TRBV5-4
J gene: TRBJ1-2
D gene: TRBD1
CDR3 protein: CASSGYPGQGAYGYTF
CDR3 DNA: TGTGCCAGCAGCGGATATCCGGGACAGGGCGCTTACGGCTACACCTTC

clone size: .
V gene: TRBV29-1
J gene: TRBJ1-2
D gene: TRBD1
CDR3 protein: CSVGDRAFLGYGYTF
CDR3 DNA: TGCAGCGTGGGGGACAGGGCCTTTTTGGGCTATGGCTACACCTTC

clone size: .
V gene: TRBV6-5
J gene: TRBJ2-5
D gene: .
CDR3 protein: CASSPRGQETQYF
CDR3 DNA: TGTGCCAGCAGTCCACGGGGCCAAGAGACCCAGTACTTC

clone size: once
V gene: TRBV14
J gene: TRBJ1-6
D gene: .
CDR3 protein: CASSRHRDYNSPLHF
CDR3 DNA: TGTGCCAGCAGCCGACACAGGGATTACAATTCACCCCTCCACTTT

clone size: .
V gene: TRBV18
J gene: TRBJ1-2
D gene: TRBD1
CDR3 protein: CASSPNRGRQGYTF
CDR3 DNA: TGTGCCAGCTCACCAAACAGGGGGCGGCAAGGCTACACCTTC

clone size: .
V gene: TRBV9
J gene: TRBJ1-1
D gene: .
CDR3 protein: CASSPEDSLNTEAFF
CDR3 DNA: TGTGCCAGCAGCCCCGAGGACAGCTTAAACACTGAAGCTTTCTTT

clone size: .
V gene: TRBV20-1
J gene: TRBJ1-4
D gene: .
CDR3 protein: CSASGGPVEKLFF
CDR3 DNA: TGCAGTGCTAGTGGGGGGCCTGTTGAAAAACTGTTTTTT

clone size: once
V gene: TRBV30
J gene: TRBJ1-2
D gene: .
CDR3 protein: CAWSVGRWDGYTF
CDR3 DNA: TGTGCCTGGAGTGTAGGTCGGTGGGATGGCTACACCTTC

clone size: .
V gene: TRBV7-7
J gene: TRBJ2-7
D gene: TRBD1
CDR3 protein: CASSQGTGVYEQYF
CDR3 DNA: TGTGCCAGCAGCCAAGGGACAGGCGTCTACGAGCAGTACTTC

clone size: .
V gene: TRBV9
J gene: TRBJ1-1
D gene: TRBD1
CDR3 protein: CASSDGQGMNTEAFF
CDR3 DNA: TGTGCCAGCAGCGACGGACAGGGGATGAACACTGAAGCTTTCTTT

clone size: .
V gene: TRBV12-3/TRBV12-4
J gene: TRBJ1-6
D gene: .
CDR3 protein: CASTRGEPSPLHF
CDR3 DNA: TGTGCCAGTACGAGGGGAGAACCCTCACCCCTCCACTTT

clone size: .
V gene: TRBV12-3/TRBV12-4
J gene: TRBJ2-1
D gene: TRBD1
CDR3 protein: CASGDRDIYEQFF
CDR3 DNA: TGTGCCAGCGGGGACAGGGATATCTATGAGCAGTTCTTC

clone size: .
V gene: TRBV5-4
J gene: TRBJ2-7
D gene: TRBD1
CDR3 protein: CASSLEQGDYEQYF
CDR3 DNA: TGTGCCAGCAGCTTGGAACAGGGGGACTACGAGCAGTACTTC

clone size: .
V gene: TRBV7-9
J gene: TRBJ1-3
D gene: .
CDR3 protein: CASSFGQGQGNTIYF
CDR3 DNA: TGTGCCAGCAGCTTCGGGCAGGGGCAAGGAAACACCATATATTTT

clone size: once
V gene: TRBV12-3/TRBV12-4
J gene: TRBJ2-7
D gene: .
CDR3 protein: CASSFPAAEQYF
CDR3 DNA: TGTGCCAGCAGTTTCCCTGCTGCCGAGCAGTACTTC

clone size: .
V gene: TRBV5-1
J gene: TRBJ2-7
D gene: .
CDR3 protein: CASSLQGAPYEQYF
CDR3 DNA: TGCGCCAGCAGCTTGCAAGGGGCCCCCTACGAGCAGTACTTC

clone size: .
V gene: TRBV5-4
J gene: TRBJ1-3
D gene: .
CDR3 protein: CASSSALTGTGNTIYF
CDR3 DNA: TGTGCCAGCAGCTCCGCACTTACAGGGACTGGAAACACCATATATTTT

clone size: .
V gene: TRBV5-6
J gene: TRBJ1-1
D gene: .
CDR3 protein: CASSRQPNTEAFF
CDR3 DNA: TGTGCCAGCAGCCGTCAGCCGAACACTGAAGCTTTCTTT

clone size: once
V gene: TRBV2
J gene: TRBJ2-5
D gene: TRBD2
CDR3 protein: CASPLGTSKETQYF
CDR3 DNA: TGTGCCAGCCCCCTTGGGACTAGCAAAGAGACCCAGTACTTC

clone size: .
V gene: TRBV7-9
J gene: TRBJ2-1
D gene: .
CDR3 protein: CASSSLLDNNEQFF
CDR3 DNA: TGTGCCAGCAGCTCCCTCTTGGATAACAATGAGCAGTTCTTC

clone size: .
V gene: TRBV3-1/TRBV3-2
J gene: TRBJ1-1
D gene: .
CDR3 protein: CASSQGGRFAEAFF
CDR3 DNA: TGTGCCAGCAGCCAAGGGGGAAGGTTCGCTGAAGCTTTCTTT

clone size: .
V gene: TRBV19
J gene: TRBJ1-5
D gene: .
CDR3 protein: CASSGGSNQPQHF
CDR3 DNA: TGTGCCAGTAGCGGGGGGAGCAATCAGCCCCAGCATTTT

clone size: .
V gene: TRBV19
J gene: TRBJ1-1
D gene: .
CDR3 protein: CATGAGRAEAFF
CDR3 DNA: TGTGCCACCGGAGCGGGCAGGGCTGAAGCTTTCTTT

clone size: .
V gene: TRBV5-6
J gene: TRBJ2-2
D gene: .
CDR3 protein: CASSPSSAGELFF
CDR3 DNA: TGTGCCAGCAGCCCAAGTAGCGCCGGGGAGCTGTTTTTT

clone size: .
V gene: TRBV30
J gene: TRBJ2-3
D gene: .
CDR3 protein: CAWSVGDTQYF
CDR3 DNA: TGTGCCTGGAGTGTAGGAGATACGCAGTATTTT

clone size: .
V gene: TRBV19
J gene: TRBJ1-5
D gene: .
CDR3 protein: CASKGTINSNQPQHF
CDR3 DNA: TGTGCCAGTAAGGGGACTATTAATAGCAATCAGCCCCAGCATTTT